This entry features one TCR beta chain sequence. The antigen remains undetermined. Libraries were prepared by immunoSEQ multiplex PCR; TCRdb keeps only in-frame clonotypes and omits some of them. The data show approximately 150,000 clones, approximately 92% seen once. This record comes from a study of T cell responses to AZD1222 COVID-19 vaccine. CDR1 is SGHVS and CDR2 is FQNEAQ in the germline V gene. The CDR3 consists of 13 residues. The V segment lost 5 bases and the J segment 8 bases; nucleotides outside the gene matches: 1. Study-level points and caveats: Per reports, nearly half of all spike-specific TCRs target regions that are unmutated in variants.

The study pooled second doses at about 4 or about 12 weeks. Sequences were derived from peripheral blood, sampled 28 days after the second AZD1222 dose. J is TRBJ1-6 and V is TRBV7-8, with 9 nucleotides matching TRBD1. The receptor was derived from an adult who received the AZD1222 COVID-19 vaccine. The CDR3 sequence: CASSRDRDSPLHF. CDR3 coding DNA: TGTGCCAGCAGCAGGGACAGGGATTCACCCCTCCACTTT.